These 2 T cell receptor beta chains came from one sample sequenced in a study of blood T cell repertoires in COVID-19. TCRdb's table, derived via immunoSEQ multiplex PCR, lists solely in-frame clones and lacks some. Of 25,000 to 30,000 clones listed, approximately 90% were seen once; the top ten hold over 15%. Sample: peripheral blood. Receptors originate from a human donor in a cohort sampled during active COVID-19.

The chain employs TRBV4-3 and TRBJ2-2; TRBD1 might be the D (7 bases). The CDR3 has 16 residues. Trimming removed 0 bases at V and 5 bases at J, with 13 bases between. Germline V gene data show CDR1 as LGHNA and CDR2 as YSLEER. The CDR3 DNA follows: TGCGCCAGCAGCCAAGAGGAGGGGGCGAGAACCGGGGAGCTGTTTTTT. This translates into CASSQEEGARTGELFF.

The chain combines TRBV7-2 with TRBJ2-7; perhaps TRBD1 as D (5 bases). Between the trimmed V and J ends, which lost 3 bases and 1 base, there was a span of 13 bases. The CDR3 contains 15 residues. Per the germline V gene, CDR1 is SGHTA and CDR2 is FQGNSA. In DNA form, the CDR3 reads TGTGCCAGCAGCTTTGGGCTTGACAGATCCTACGAGCAGTACTTC. Translation: CASSFGLDRSYEQYF.